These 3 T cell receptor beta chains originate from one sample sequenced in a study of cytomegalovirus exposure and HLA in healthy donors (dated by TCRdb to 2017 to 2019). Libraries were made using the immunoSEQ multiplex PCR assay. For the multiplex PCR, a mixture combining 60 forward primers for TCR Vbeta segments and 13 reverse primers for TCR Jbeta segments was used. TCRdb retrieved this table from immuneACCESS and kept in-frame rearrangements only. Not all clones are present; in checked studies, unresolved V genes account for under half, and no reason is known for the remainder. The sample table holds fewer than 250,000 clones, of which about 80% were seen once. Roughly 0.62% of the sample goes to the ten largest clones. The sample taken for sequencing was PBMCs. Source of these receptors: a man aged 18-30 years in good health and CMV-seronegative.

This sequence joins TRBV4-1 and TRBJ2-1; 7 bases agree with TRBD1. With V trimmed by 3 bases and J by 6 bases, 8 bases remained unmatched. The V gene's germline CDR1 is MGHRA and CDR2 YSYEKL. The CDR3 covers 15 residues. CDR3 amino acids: CASSQTGTATNEQFF. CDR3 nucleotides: TGCGCCAGCAGCCAGACCGGGACAGCAACCAATGAGCAGTTCTTC.

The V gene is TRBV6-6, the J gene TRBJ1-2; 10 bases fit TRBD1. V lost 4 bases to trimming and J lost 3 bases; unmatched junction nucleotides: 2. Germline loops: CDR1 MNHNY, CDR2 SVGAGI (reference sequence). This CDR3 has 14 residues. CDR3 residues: CASSSGQGDYGYTF. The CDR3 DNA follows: TGTGCCAGCAGTTCAGGACAGGGGGACTATGGCTACACCTTC.

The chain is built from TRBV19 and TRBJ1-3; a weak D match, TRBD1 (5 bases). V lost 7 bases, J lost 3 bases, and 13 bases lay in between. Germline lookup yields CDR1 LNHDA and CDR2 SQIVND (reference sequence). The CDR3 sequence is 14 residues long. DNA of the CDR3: TGTGCCAGTACCCCGACAGCGCGTGGAAACACCATATATTTT. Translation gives CASTPTARGNTIYF.